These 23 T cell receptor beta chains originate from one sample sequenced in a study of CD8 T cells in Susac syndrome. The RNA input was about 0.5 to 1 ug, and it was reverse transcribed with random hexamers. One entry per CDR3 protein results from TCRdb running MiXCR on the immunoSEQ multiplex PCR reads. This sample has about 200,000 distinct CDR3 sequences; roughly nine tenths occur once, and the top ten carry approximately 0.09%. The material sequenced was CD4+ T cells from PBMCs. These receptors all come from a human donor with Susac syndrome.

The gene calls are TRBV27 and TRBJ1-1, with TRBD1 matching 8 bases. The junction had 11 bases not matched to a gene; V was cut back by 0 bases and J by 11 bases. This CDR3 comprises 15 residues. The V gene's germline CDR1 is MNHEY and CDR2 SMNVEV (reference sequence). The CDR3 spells CASSLSSQGARSAFF. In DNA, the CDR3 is TGTGCCAGCAGTTTATCGTCCCAGGGGGCTAGGTCGGCTTTCTTT.

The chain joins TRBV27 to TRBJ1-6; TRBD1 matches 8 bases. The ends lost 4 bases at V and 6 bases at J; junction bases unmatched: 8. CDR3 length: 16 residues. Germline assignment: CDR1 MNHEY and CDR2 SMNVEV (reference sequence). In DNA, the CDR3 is TGTGCCAGCAGTTACGACCTGACAGGGGCTAATTCACCCCTCCACTTT. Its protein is CASSYDLTGANSPLHF.

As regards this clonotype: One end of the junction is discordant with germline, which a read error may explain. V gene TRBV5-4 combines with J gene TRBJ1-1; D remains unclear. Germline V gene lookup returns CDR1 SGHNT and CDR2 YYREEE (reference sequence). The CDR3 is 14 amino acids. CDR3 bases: TGTGCCAGCAGTTTGGACGGCGGAGGGACTGAAGCTTTCTTT. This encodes CASSLDGGGTEAFF.

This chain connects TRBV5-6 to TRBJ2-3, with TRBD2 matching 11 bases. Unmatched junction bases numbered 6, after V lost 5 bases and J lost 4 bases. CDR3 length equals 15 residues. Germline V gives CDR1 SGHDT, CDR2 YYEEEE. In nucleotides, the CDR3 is TGTGCCAGCAGGCGAATAGCGGGGGGGCCAGATACGCAGTATTTT. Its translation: CASRRIAGGPDTQYF.

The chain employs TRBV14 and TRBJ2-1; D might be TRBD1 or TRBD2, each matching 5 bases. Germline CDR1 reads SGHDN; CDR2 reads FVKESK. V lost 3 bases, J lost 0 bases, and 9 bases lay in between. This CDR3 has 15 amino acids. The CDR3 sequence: CASSHRESSYNEQFF. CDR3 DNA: TGTGCCAGCAGCCACAGGGAGAGCTCCTACAATGAGCAGTTCTTC.

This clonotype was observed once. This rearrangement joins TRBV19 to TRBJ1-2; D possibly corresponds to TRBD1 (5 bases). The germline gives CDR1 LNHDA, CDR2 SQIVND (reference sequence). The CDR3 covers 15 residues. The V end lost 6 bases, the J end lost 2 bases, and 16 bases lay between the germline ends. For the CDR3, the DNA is TGTGCCAGTAGCCCTCAAGGGACGGCGAACTATGGCTACACCTTC. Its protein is CASSPQGTANYGYTF. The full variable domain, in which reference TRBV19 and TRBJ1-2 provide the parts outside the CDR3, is DGGITQSPKYLFRKEGQNVTLSCEQNLNHDAMYWYRQDPGQGLRLIYYSQIVNDFQKGDIAEGYSVSREKKESFPLTVTSAQKNPTAFYLCASSPQGTANYGYTFGSGTRLTVV.

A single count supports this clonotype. CDR3 bases: TGTGCCAGTACCAACCGAATCCCCTACAGGGGGAACGAGCAGTTCTTC. Translation gives CASTNRIPYRGNEQFF. The chain recombines TRBV19 with TRBJ2-1; TRBD1 matches 8 bases. This CDR3 is 16 amino acids long. Trimming removed 7 bases from V and 10 bases from J; junction bases left unmatched: 18. Germline assignment: CDR1 LNHDA and CDR2 SQIVND (reference sequence).

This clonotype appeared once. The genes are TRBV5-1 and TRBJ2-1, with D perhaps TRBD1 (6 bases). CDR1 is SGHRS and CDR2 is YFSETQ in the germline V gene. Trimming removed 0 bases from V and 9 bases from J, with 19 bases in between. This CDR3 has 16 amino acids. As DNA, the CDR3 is TGCGCCAGCAGCTTGGAGGGTCAGGGGTCCACCAGTGAGCAGTTCTTC. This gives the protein CASSLEGQGSTSEQFF.

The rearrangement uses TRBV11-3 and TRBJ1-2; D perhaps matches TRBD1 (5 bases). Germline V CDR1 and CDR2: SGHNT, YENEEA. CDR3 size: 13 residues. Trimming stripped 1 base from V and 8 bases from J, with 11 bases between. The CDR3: CASSLGGAEGYTF. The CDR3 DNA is TGTGCCAGCAGCTTAGGTGGGGCAGAAGGCTACACCTTC.

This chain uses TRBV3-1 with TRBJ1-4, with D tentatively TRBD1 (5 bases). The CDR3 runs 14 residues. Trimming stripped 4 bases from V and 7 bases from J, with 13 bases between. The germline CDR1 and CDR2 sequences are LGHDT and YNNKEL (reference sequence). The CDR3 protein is CASSRGSRGEKLFF. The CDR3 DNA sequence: TGTGCCAGCAGCCGGGGGAGTCGGGGTGAAAAACTGTTTTTT.

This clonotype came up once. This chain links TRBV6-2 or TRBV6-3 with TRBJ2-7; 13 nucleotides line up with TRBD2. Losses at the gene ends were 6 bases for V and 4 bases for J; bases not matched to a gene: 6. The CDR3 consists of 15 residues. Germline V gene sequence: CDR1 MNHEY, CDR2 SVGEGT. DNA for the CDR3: TGTGCCAGCAGCCGAGGGACTAGCGGGGTTTACGAGCAGTACTTC. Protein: CASSRGTSGVYEQYF.

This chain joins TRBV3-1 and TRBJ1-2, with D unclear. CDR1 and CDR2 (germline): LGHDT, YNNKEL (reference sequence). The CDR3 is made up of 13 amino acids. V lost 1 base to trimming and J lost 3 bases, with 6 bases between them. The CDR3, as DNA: TGTGCCAGCAGCCAAGCGGAGCACTATGGCTACACCTTC. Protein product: CASSQAEHYGYTF.

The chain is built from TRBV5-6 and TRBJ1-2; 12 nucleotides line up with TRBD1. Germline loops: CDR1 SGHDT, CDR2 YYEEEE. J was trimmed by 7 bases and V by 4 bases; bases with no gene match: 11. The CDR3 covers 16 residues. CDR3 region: CASSPEPGQGASGYTF. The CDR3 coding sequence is TGTGCCAGCAGCCCGGAACCGGGACAGGGGGCATCTGGCTACACCTTC.

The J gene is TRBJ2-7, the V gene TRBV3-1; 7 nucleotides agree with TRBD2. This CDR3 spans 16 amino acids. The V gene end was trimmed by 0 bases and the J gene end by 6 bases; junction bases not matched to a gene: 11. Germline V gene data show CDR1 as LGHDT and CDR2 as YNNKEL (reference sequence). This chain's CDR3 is CASSQDATSRSGEQYF. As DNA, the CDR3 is TGTGCCAGCAGCCAAGATGCGACTAGCCGATCGGGCGAGCAGTACTTC.

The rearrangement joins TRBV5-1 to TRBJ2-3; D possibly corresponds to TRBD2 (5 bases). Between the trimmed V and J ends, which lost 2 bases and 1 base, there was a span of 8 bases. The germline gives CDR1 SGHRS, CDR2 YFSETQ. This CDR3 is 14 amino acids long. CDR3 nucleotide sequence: TGCGCCAGCAGCTTTGGTAGCGGCACAGATACGCAGTATTTT. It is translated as CASSFGSGTDTQYF.

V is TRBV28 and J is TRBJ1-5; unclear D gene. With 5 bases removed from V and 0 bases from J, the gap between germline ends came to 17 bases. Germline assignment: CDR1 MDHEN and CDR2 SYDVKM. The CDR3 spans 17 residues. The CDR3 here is CASSPLEGRYSNQPQHF. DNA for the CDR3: TGTGCCAGCAGTCCCTTGGAGGGCAGATATAGCAATCAGCCCCAGCATTTT.

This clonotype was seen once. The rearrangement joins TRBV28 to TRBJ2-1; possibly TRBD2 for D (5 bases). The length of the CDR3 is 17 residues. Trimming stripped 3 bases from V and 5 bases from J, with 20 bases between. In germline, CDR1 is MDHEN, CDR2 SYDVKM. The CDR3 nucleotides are TGTGCCAGCAGTTTCTTGGTTGTGTCCCGGGAAAACAATGAGCAGTTCTTC. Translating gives CASSFLVVSRENNEQFF.

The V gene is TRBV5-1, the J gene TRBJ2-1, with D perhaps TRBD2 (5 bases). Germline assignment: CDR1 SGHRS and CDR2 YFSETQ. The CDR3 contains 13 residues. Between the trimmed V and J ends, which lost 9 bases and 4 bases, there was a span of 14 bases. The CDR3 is CATTGVGYNEQFF. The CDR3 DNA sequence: TGCGCCACCACCGGGGTCGGATACAATGAGCAGTTCTTC.

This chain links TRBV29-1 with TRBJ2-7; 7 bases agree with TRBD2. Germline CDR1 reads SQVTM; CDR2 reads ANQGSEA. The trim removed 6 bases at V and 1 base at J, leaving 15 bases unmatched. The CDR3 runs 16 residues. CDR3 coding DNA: TGCAGCGTCGGAGACGGACGGGGGGATGGGTCCTACGAGCAGTACTTC. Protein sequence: CSVGDGRGDGSYEQYF.

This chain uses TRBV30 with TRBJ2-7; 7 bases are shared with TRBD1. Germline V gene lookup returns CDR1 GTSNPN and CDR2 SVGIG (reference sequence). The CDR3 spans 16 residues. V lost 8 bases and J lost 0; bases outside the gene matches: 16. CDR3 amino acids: CAGKTSGQSLSYEQYF. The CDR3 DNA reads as TGTGCCGGGAAAACCTCGGGACAGTCCCTCTCCTACGAGCAGTACTTC.

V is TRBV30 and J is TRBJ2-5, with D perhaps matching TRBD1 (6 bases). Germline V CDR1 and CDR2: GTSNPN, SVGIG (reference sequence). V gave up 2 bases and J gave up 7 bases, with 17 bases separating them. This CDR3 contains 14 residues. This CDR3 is CAWSRDTNSGTQYF. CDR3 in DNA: TGTGCCTGGAGTAGGGACACCAACTCGGGGACCCAGTACTTC.

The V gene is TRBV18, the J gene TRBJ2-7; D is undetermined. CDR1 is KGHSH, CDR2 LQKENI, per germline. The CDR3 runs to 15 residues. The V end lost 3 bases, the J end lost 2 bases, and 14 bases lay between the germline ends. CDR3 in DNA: TGTGCCAGCTCACCGGTTTTAGGCACAACCTACGAGCAGTACTTC. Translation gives CASSPVLGTTYEQYF.

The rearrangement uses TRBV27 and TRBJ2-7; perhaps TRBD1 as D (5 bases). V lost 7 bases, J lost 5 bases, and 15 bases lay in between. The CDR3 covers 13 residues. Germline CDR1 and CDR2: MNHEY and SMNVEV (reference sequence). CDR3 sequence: CASTSTGGDEQYF. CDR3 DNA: TGTGCCAGCACCTCTACAGGTGGCGACGAGCAGTACTTC.